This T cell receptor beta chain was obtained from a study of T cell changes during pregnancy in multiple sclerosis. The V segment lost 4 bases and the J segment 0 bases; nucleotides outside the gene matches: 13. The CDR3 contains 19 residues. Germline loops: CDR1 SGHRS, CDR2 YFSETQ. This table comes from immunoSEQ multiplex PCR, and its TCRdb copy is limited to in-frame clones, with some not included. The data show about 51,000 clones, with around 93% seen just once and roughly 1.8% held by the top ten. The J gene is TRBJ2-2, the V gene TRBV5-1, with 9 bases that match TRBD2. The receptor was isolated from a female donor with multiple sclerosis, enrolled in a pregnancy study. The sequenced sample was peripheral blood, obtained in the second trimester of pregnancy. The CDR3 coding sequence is TGCGCCAGCAGCCGGATAACGGGCGGGAGGGTCGCGAACACCGGGGAGCTGTTTTTT. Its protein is CASSRITGGRVANTGELFF.